This T cell receptor (beta chain) is drawn from a study of blood T cell repertoires in COVID-19. Study-level information: The United States, Italy and Spain provided the acute and convalescent COVID-19 samples. Sources were T cells, B-cell-depleted T cells, or PBMCs; the material itself was cDNA or gDNA.

CDR3 size: 11 residues. The V gene lost 4 bases and the J gene lost 5 bases, with 7 bases spanning the gap. Germline values: CDR1 DFQATT, CDR2 SNEGSKA (reference sequence). Here immunoSEQ multiplex PCR was the method, and the copy in TCRdb shows in-frame clones only, minus some. The sample lists about 100,000 clones; roughly 80% were seen once. Sequenced: peripheral blood. This chain connects TRBV20-1 to TRBJ2-3, with D uncertain. This receptor was identified in an elderly woman with active or convalescent COVID-19. The CDR3 sequence is CSAIRGDTQYF. The CDR3 coding sequence is TGCAGTGCTATTCGAGGAGATACGCAGTATTTT.